This T cell receptor beta chain was profiled in a study of T-cell memory formation after mild COVID-19. Whole-study results and caveats: Second-wave clones with a day 37 peak had unconfirmed SARS-CoV-2 specificity. Some clones that responded were present in memory (sampled pre-infection), which suggests cross-reactive memory joined. Clones that contracted from day 15 to 85 were balanced CD4/CD8, while later expanders leaned CD4+.

Germline loops: CDR1 MNHNS, CDR2 SASEGT. This CDR3 region has 15 residues. V lost 0 bases, J lost 3 bases, and 2 bases stayed unmatched. The table lists this clonotype with a few counts. Its antigen is unknown. 5'RACE with constant-segment primers built TCRalpha and TCRbeta cDNA libraries with UMIs. TCRdb analysed the 5' RACE reads with MiXCR anew, one entry per CDR3 protein. The sample holds 65,000 to 90,000 distinct CDR3 sequences, over 11% seen once. The V call is TRBV6-1, the J call TRBJ2-7; 10 bases agree with TRBD2. Source material: PBMCs or a T cell subset sorted from them (not recorded which). This TCR was sampled from an adult woman who had mild COVID-19 (a few samples of this study predate the infection). Cell type and time point are not known. The CDR3 region has the DNA TGTGCCAGCAGTGAAGCTCTAGCGGGAGTCTACGAGCAGTACTTC. Protein: CASSEALAGVYEQYF.